This T cell receptor (beta chain) was identified during a study of blood T cell repertoires in COVID-19. TCRdb's copy holds only in-frame clones and misses some; the assay was immunoSEQ multiplex PCR. The table has about 320,000 clones, 89% seen once. Trimming stripped 2 bases from V and 1 base from J, with 8 bases between. There are 14 residues in the CDR3. Germline V lookup: CDR1 MGHRA, CDR2 YSYEKL. J is TRBJ1-1 and V is TRBV4-1; D remains ambiguous. This TCR derives from a man aged 60 to 69 who had recovered from COVID-19. Input material: PBMCs or T cells enriched from blood (not recorded which). The CDR3, as DNA: TGCGCCAGCAGCCAACCCATAGAGAACACTGAAGCTTTCTTT. This gives the protein CASSQPIENTEAFF.